This TCR beta chain originates from a study of Graves' ophthalmopathy and Graves' hyperthyroidism. Regarding this clonotype: Its antigen is not known.

The CDR3 length is 15 residues. Germline values: CDR1 MGHDK, CDR2 SYGVNS. The ends were cut back, 6 bases at V and 2 bases at J, with 13 bases in the middle. Transcripts of RNA were the source for amplifying TCR beta CDR3 regions. In the first round, RT-PCR was carried out with HTBI primers, and a multiplex PCR formed the second round. A single record per CDR3 protein comes from TCRdb applying MiXCR to the multiplex PCR reads. The sample contains hundreds of thousands of distinct CDR3 sequences, over 40% of which appear only once. Findings of the study overall: Prediction of ophthalmopathy progression reached roughly 64% sensitivity and 72% to 80% specificity.

Ophthalmopathy in the donors was of moderate-to-severe activity, with CAS ≥3, NOSPECS ≥4 and duration under 3 months. The V call is TRBV25-1, the J call TRBJ1-4; D unresolved. The material sequenced was peripheral blood. The sequence came from an adult man with Graves' ophthalmopathy. CDR3 residues: CASSAGERTNEKLFF. The CDR3 bases are TGTGCCAGCAGCGCCGGGGAACGGACTAATGAAAAACTGTTTTTT.